This T cell receptor beta chain was sequenced for a study of T cell responses to AZD1222 COVID-19 vaccine (dated by TCRdb to the early 2020s). Looking at the study overall: TCR sequencing was performed for over 230 trial participants, of whom about 200 were given two doses of AZD1222 and around 25 were given two doses of MenACWY control vaccine. Trial participants were enrolled by age into 18-55, 56-69 and 70-plus year subgroups, with approximately 150, 28 and 58 TCR-sequenced participants respectively.

The paper as a whole reports these results and caveats: The 56-69-year group was small, and its depth increase did not reach significance, likely because of low power. The vaccine-associated CD4 TCRs covered the entire spike protein, and the dominant responses fell in regions 160-218 and 743-854. Because no day 14 peak-response samples were available, the repertoires could be characterized only after the peak T cell response. Conclusions about previously exposed vaccinees are limited because only five to seven AZD1222 recipients were SARS-CoV-2 seropositive at baseline. Most participants were white British and females outnumbered males, and the authors suggested that clonal diversity may have been underestimated. Epitopes outside the regions mutated in the B.1.351 and B.1.1.7 variants were reportedly recognized by nearly half of the unique spike-specific TCRs. A significant rise in spike-specific TCR breadth and depth was observed after two AZD1222 doses relative to day 0 and relative to MenACWY recipients.

The CDR3 regions of human TCRbeta chains were analyzed by immunosequencing. The paper's data handling went like this. Repertoire TCRs were checked for matches against a reference library of SARS-CoV-2-specific TCRs that had been generated using the MIRA antigen-specificity platform. Breadth meant the fraction of unique TCRs that were SARS-CoV-2-associated, whereas depth meant the fraction of total T cells that were SARS-CoV-2-associated. Using the MIRA data, every spike-specific TCR was mapped to the spike region that the TCR reacted to and assigned to either a CD4 or a CD8 class. Log10-transformed breadth and depth values were compared by one-way ANOVA with Sidak's multiple comparisons tests. TCRdb retrieved this table from immuneACCESS and kept in-frame rearrangements only. Not all clones are present; in checked studies, unresolved V genes account for under half, and no reason is known for the remainder. V, J and clone size are taken as reported in that table, and D and trimming were inferred from the DNA itself. A total of approximately 80,000 clones appear in this sample, 70% to 90% of them only once. Approximately 4.7% of the sample rests with the top ten.

On this clone: Its antigen has not been determined. Base qualities are not at hand, and no much larger clone is one base apart.

In the paper's terms, the time point label means: baseline before first vaccination. This sample's treatment or condition label indicates: meningococcal conjugate vaccine given as trial control. Samples from vaccinated people were obtained from the UK trials COV001 and COV002, which included a single-blind randomized controlled phase 2/3 trial of AZD1222 (ChAdOx1 nCoV-19) in healthy adults. For TCRbeta chain sequencing, PBMC samples were collected from trial participants at day 0 and at day 28 after the second dose. Sample: peripheral blood, taken on day 0 of MenACWY control vaccination. The receptor's source is an adult in good health.

The CDR3 region has the sequence CATRDRGAPATNEKLFF. The nucleotide sequence reads TGTGCCACTCGGGACAGGGGTGCCCCGGCCACTAATGAAAAACTGTTTTTT. This receptor chain uses TRBV19 and TRBJ1-4; 10 of the junction bases match TRBD1. Via the germline V gene (reference sequence), CDR1 is LNHDA and CDR2 SQIVND. After removal of 10 bases from V and 2 bases from J, the junction retains 13 bases not matched to a gene. The CDR3 covers 17 residues, taking in both the cysteine and the phenylalanine. The read is trimmed to its CDR3 DNA, 51 bases read in frame from base 1. Beyond the CDR3, the reference TRBV19 and TRBJ1-4 genes provide the residues; the full variable domain reads: DGGITQSPKYLFRKEGQNVTLSCEQNLNHDAMYWYRQDPGQGLRLIYYSQIVNDFQKGDIAEGYSVSREKKESFPLTVTSAQKNPTAFYLCATRDRGAPATNEKLFFGSGTQLSVL.